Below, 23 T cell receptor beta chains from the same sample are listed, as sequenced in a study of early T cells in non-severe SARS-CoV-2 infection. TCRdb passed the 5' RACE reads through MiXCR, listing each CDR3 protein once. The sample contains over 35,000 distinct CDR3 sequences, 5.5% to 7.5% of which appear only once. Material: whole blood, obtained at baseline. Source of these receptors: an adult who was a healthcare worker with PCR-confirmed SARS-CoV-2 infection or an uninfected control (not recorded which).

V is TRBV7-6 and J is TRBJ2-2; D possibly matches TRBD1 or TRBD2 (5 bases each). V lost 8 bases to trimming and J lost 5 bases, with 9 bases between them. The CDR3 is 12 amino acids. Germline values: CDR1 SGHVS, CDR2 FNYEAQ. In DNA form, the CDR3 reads TGTGCCAGCCTGGGGGTGACCGGGGAGCTGTTTTTT. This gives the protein CASLGVTGELFF.

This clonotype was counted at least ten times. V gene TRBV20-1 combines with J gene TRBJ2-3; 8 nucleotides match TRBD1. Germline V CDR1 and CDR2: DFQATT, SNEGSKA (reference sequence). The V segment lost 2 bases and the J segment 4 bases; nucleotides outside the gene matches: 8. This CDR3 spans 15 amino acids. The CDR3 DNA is TGCAGTGCTAGACCGGACAGGGCGGTGTCAGATACGCAGTATTTT. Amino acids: CSARPDRAVSDTQYF.

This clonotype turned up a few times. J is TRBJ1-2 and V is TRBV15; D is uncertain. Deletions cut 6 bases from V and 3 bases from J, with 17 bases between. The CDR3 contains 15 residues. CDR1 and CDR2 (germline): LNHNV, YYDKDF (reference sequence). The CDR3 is CATSRDGKTYYGYTF. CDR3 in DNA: TGTGCCACCAGTCGAGACGGAAAGACTTACTATGGCTACACCTTC.

The CDR3 nucleotides read TGTGCCAGCAGACAGGGGGCGAGGGACTATGGCTACACCTTC. It specifies CASRQGARDYGYTF. The chain carries TRBV6-6 and TRBJ1-2, with 9 nucleotides matching TRBD1. J lost 3 bases, V lost 6 bases, and 5 bases had no gene match. Per germline, CDR1 MNHNY and CDR2 SVGAGI (reference sequence). CDR3 length equals 14 residues.

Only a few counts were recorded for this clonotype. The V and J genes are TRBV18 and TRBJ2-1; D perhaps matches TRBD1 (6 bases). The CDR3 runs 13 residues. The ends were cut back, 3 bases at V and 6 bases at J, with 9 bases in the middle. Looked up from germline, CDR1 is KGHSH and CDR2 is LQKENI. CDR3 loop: CASSPGQINEQFF. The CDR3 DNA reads TGTGCCAGCTCACCCGGACAGATCAATGAGCAGTTCTTC.

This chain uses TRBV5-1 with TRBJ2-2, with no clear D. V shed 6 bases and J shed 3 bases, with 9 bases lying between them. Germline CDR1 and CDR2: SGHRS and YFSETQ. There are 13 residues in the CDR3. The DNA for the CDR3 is TGCGCCAGCACAACAGAATACACCGGGGAGCTGTTTTTT. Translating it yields CASTTEYTGELFF.

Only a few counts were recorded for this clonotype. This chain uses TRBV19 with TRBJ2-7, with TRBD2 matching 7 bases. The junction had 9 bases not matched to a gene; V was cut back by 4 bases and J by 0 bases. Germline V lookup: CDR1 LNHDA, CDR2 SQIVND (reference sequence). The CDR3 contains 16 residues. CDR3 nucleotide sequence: TGTGCCAGTAGTACGGGAGGCCTGGAAAGCTCCTACGAGCAGTACTTC. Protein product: CASSTGGLESSYEQYF.

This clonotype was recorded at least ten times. CDR3 region: CASTPGTGNEQFF. CDR3 nucleotides: TGCGCCAGCACCCCCGGGACTGGCAATGAGCAGTTCTTC. This chain connects TRBV5-1 to TRBJ2-1; TRBD2 is a possible D gene (6 bases). This CDR3 comprises 13 residues. CDR1 and CDR2 (germline): SGHRS, YFSETQ. Trimming removed 6 bases at V and 6 bases at J, with 13 bases between.

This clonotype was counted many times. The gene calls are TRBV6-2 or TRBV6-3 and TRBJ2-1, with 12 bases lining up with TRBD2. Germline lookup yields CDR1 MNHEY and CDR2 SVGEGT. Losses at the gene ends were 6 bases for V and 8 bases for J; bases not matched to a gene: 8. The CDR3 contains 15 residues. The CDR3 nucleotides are TGTGCCAGCAGCCACTCTAGCGGGGGGGCCGATGAGCAGTTCTTC. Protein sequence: CASSHSSGGADEQFF.

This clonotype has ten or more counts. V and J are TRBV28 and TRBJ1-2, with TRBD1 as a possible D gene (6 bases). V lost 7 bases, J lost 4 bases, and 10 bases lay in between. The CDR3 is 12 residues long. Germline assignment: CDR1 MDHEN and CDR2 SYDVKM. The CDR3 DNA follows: TGTGCCAGCACCACAGGGTCCTATGGCTACACCTTC. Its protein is CASTTGSYGYTF.

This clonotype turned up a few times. The CDR3 coding sequence is TGCAGTGCTGCTAGCGGGAGGGCCGAAGAGACCCAGTACTTC. Its protein is CSAASGRAEETQYF. This chain links TRBV20-1 with TRBJ2-5, with 12 bases identical to TRBD2. Germline loops: CDR1 DFQATT, CDR2 SNEGSKA (reference sequence). The J segment lost 3 bases and the V segment lost 5 bases, leaving 4 bases of the junction unmatched. This CDR3 region has 14 residues.

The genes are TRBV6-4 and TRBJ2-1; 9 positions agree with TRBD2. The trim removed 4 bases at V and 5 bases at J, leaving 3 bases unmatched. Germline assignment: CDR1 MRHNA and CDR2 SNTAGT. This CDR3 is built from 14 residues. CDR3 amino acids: CASSVSGGNNEQFF. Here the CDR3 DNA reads TGTGCCAGCAGTGTTAGCGGGGGAAACAATGAGCAGTTCTTC.

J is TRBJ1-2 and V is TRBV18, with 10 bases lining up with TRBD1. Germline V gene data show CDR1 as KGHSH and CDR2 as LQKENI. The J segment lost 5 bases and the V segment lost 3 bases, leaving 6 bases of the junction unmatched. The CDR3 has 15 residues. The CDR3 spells CASSPGQGTEYGYTF. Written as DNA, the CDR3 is TGTGCCAGCTCACCGGGACAGGGGACTGAATATGGCTACACCTTC.

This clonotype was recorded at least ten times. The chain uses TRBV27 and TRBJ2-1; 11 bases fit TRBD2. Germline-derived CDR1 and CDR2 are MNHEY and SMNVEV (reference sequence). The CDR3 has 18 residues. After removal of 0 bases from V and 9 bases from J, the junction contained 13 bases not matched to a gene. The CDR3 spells CASSLSMSGLAVVGEQFF. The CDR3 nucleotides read TGTGCCAGCAGTTTATCTATGTCGGGACTAGCGGTTGTAGGTGAGCAGTTCTTC.

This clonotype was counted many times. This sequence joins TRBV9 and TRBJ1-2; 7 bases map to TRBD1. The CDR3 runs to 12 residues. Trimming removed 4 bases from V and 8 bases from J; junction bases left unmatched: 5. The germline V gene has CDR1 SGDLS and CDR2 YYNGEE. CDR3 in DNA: TGTGCCAGCAGCATAGGGACAGCGGGCTACACCTTC. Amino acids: CASSIGTAGYTF. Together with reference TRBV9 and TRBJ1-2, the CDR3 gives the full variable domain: DSGVTQTPKHLITATGQRVTLRCSPRSGDLSVYWYQQSLDQGLQFLIQYYNGEERAKGNILERFSAQQFPDLHSELNLSSLELGDSALYFCASSIGTAGYTFGSGTRLTVV.

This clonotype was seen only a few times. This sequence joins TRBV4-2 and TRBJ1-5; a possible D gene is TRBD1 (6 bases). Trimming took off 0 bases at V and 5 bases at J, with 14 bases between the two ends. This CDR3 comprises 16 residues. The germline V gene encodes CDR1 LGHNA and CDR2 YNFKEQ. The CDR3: CASSQDRGQGHQPQHF. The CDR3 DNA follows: TGTGCCAGCAGCCAAGATAGGGGACAAGGTCATCAGCCCCAGCATTTT.

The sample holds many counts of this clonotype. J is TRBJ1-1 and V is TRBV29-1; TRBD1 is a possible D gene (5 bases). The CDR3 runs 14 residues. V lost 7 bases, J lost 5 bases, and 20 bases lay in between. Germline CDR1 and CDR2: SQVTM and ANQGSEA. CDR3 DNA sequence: TGCAGCGCTAAGCGATCGACAGACCTTACTGAAGCTTTCTTT. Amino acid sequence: CSAKRSTDLTEAFF.

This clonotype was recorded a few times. CDR3 nucleotide sequence: TGTGCCAGCGCCTTTGGCGGGGCACAGGGTGGTGAGCAGTACTTC. Its protein is CASAFGGAQGGEQYF. This chain uses TRBV7-2 with TRBJ2-7; perhaps D is TRBD1 or TRBD2 (6 bases each). This CDR3 comprises 15 residues. With 8 bases removed from V and 7 bases from J, the gap between germline ends came to 24 bases. The germline V gene has CDR1 SGHTA and CDR2 FQGNSA.

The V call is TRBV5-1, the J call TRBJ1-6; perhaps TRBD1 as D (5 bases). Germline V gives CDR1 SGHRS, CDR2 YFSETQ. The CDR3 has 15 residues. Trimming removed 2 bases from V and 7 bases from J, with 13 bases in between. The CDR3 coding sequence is TGCGCCAGCAGCTTAGACAGCATCGGCAATTCACCCCTCCACTTT. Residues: CASSLDSIGNSPLHF.

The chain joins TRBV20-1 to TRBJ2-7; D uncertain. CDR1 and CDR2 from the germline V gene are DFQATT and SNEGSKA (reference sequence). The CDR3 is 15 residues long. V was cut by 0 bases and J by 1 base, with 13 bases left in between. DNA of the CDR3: TGCAGTGCTAGAGATGGGTTAACCCCTTCCTACGAGCAGTACTTC. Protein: CSARDGLTPSYEQYF.

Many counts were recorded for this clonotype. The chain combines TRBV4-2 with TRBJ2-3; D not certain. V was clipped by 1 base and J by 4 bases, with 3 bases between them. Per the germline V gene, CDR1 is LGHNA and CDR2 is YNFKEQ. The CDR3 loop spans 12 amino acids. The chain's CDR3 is CASSQGPDTQYF. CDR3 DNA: TGTGCCAGCAGCCAAGGACCAGATACGCAGTATTTT.

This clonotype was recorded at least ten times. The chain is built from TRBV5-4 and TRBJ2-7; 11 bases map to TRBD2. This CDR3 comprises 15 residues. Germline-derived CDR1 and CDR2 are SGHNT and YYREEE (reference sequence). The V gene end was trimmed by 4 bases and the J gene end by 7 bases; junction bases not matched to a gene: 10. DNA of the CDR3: TGTGCCAGCAGCCCTCCGACTAGCGGGATGGTTGAGCAGTACTTC. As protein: CASSPPTSGMVEQYF.

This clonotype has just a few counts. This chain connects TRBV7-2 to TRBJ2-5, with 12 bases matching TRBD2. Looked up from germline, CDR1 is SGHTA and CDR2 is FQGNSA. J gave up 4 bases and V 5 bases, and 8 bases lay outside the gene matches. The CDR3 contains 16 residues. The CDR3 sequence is CASSTGLAGNTETQYF. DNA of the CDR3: TGTGCCAGCAGCACAGGACTAGCGGGAAATACAGAGACCCAGTACTTC.